Listed below are T cell receptor beta chains from one sample, sequenced in a study of control samples from healthy donors and cancer patients. Clones were sequenced by immunoSEQ multiplex PCR, and TCRdb holds only the in-frame ones, with some missing. The sample has roughly 100,000 clones, 83% seen once. The material sequenced was blood. These receptor sequences come from a woman aged 50 to 60 in good health. Both conserved end residues are part of each CDR3. Fields, in order: V gene, clone size, D gene, J gene, CDR3 DNA, CDR3 protein. D genes are given only for firm matches. Size is stated for part of the rows, as once, few or many counts, or as a class when the clone is expanded.

v_gene: TRBV5-1; abundance: -; d_gene: -; j_gene: TRBJ2-2; CDR3nt: TGCGCCAGCAGTGTGGGACCAAACACCGGGGAGCTGTTTTTT; CDR3aa: CASSVGPNTGELFF
v_gene: TRBV5-4; abundance: once; d_gene: -; j_gene: TRBJ2-3; CDR3nt: TGTGCCAGCAGTCCCAGGGGGGGATCGACAGATACGCAGTATTTT; CDR3aa: CASSPRGGSTDTQYF
v_gene: TRBV5-5; abundance: once; d_gene: TRBD1; j_gene: TRBJ2-7; CDR3nt: TGTGCCAGCAGCTTCCTTGGACAGGGGGCCTACGAGCAGTACTTC; CDR3aa: CASSFLGQGAYEQYF
v_gene: TRBV4-3; abundance: -; d_gene: -; j_gene: TRBJ2-5; CDR3nt: TGCGCCAGCAGCCTATATCGGGACACCCAAGAGACCCAGTACTTC; CDR3aa: CASSLYRDTQETQYF
v_gene: TRBV12-3/TRBV12-4; abundance: -; d_gene: -; j_gene: TRBJ2-1; CDR3nt: TGTGCCAGCAACACAAACTTAAACAATGAGCAGTTCTTC; CDR3aa: CASNTNLNNEQFF
v_gene: TRBV29-1; abundance: once; d_gene: -; j_gene: TRBJ2-3; CDR3nt: TGCAGCGTTGACCCCAGGGGACCAGATACGCAGTATTTT; CDR3aa: CSVDPRGPDTQYF
v_gene: TRBV5-1; abundance: -; d_gene: -; j_gene: TRBJ1-2; CDR3nt: TGCGCCAGCAGCTTGGGGCAAGACTATGGCTACACCTTC; CDR3aa: CASSLGQDYGYTF
v_gene: TRBV6-6; abundance: -; d_gene: -; j_gene: TRBJ2-2; CDR3nt: TGTGCCAGCAGTTACACACCGAGCACCGGGGAGCTGTTTTTT; CDR3aa: CASSYTPSTGELFF
v_gene: TRBV6-2/TRBV6-3; abundance: once; d_gene: TRBD1; j_gene: TRBJ2-7; CDR3nt: TGTGCCAGCAGTTACTCAAGGGGGCTCTACGAGCAGTACTTC; CDR3aa: CASSYSRGLYEQYF
v_gene: TRBV30; abundance: -; d_gene: TRBD1; j_gene: TRBJ1-5; CDR3nt: TGTGCCTGGAGTCCCCAGGACAGGGATTGTTGTCAGCCCCAGCATTTT; CDR3aa: CAWSPQDRDCCQPQHF
v_gene: TRBV14; abundance: -; d_gene: TRBD1; j_gene: TRBJ1-2; CDR3nt: TGTGCCAGCAGCCAGAGGGGCCGGTGGGGACAGGCTTACTATGGCTACACCTTC; CDR3aa: CASSQRGRWGQAYYGYTF
v_gene: TRBV10-3; abundance: once; d_gene: -; j_gene: TRBJ2-1; CDR3nt: TGTGCCATCAGTGAGGGCCAGGGGTCCTACAATGAGCAGTTCTTC; CDR3aa: CAISEGQGSYNEQFF
v_gene: TRBV6-1; abundance: -; d_gene: -; j_gene: TRBJ2-1; CDR3nt: TGTGCCAGCAGTGAACTTCCGATGGCTTACAATGAGCAGTTCTTC; CDR3aa: CASSELPMAYNEQFF
v_gene: TRBV2; abundance: -; d_gene: -; j_gene: TRBJ1-5; CDR3nt: TGTGCCAGCAGTGTTCGACAGACTGATCAGCCCCAGCATTTT; CDR3aa: CASSVRQTDQPQHF
v_gene: TRBV7-6; abundance: -; d_gene: -; j_gene: TRBJ2-7; CDR3nt: TGTGCCAGCAGCTTAGAGGTTGTAAGTGGAAGTTACGAGCAGTACTTC; CDR3aa: CASSLEVVSGSYEQYF
v_gene: TRBV2; abundance: once; d_gene: TRBD2; j_gene: TRBJ2-7; CDR3nt: TGTGCCAGCAGTGTCCAAGCGGGGGGTCTCACAACCTACGAGCAGTACTTC; CDR3aa: CASSVQAGGLTTYEQYF
v_gene: TRBV11-3; abundance: -; d_gene: -; j_gene: TRBJ1-1; CDR3nt: TGTGCCAGCAGCTTAGGTCTAATAGGGAGTGAAGCTTTCTTT; CDR3aa: CASSLGLIGSEAFF
v_gene: TRBV18; abundance: once; d_gene: -; j_gene: TRBJ2-2; CDR3nt: TGTGCCAGCTCACGCAGGGACGCCGGGGAGCTGTTTTTT; CDR3aa: CASSRRDAGELFF
v_gene: TRBV11-2; abundance: -; d_gene: -; j_gene: TRBJ1-1; CDR3nt: TGTGCCAGCAGCTCCTACACTGAAGCTTTCTTT; CDR3aa: CASSSYTEAFF
v_gene: TRBV18; abundance: -; d_gene: -; j_gene: TRBJ1-1; CDR3nt: TGTGCCAGCTTACTATCCATAACCAACACTGAAGCTTTCTTT; CDR3aa: CASLLSITNTEAFF
v_gene: TRBV9; abundance: -; d_gene: -; j_gene: TRBJ1-5; CDR3nt: TGTGCCAGCAGCGGGGGTGGCAGGGTCGATCAGCCCCAGCATTTT; CDR3aa: CASSGGGRVDQPQHF
v_gene: TRBV3-1/TRBV3-2; abundance: -; d_gene: -; j_gene: TRBJ1-2; CDR3nt: TGTGCCAGCAGCCAAGAGTACAGGGCGTATGGCTACACCTTC; CDR3aa: CASSQEYRAYGYTF